This T cell receptor (beta chain) came from a study of chronic HIV infection and antiretroviral therapy (dated by TCRdb to between 2015 and 2017). From the germline V gene, CDR1 is SQVTM and CDR2 is ANQGSEA. There are 14 amino acids in the CDR3, from cysteine to phenylalanine inclusive. Only the CDR3 part of the read is kept: 42 bases, read in frame from the first base. Comments on this clonotype: Its binding antigen is unknown. With a much larger clone just one base away, this may be a read error.

The receptor library was made with 5' RACE. The sequencing machine was an Illumina MiSeq. TCRdb's own reprocessing of the public reads used fastp at Q25 and MiXCR and kept productive beta chains. Every distinct CDR3 protein forms one entry, paired with its most common genes and DNA. In this sample the table shows 40,000 or so distinct CDR3 sequences, 7% to 10% of which occur a single time. Around 3% of the sample rests with the top ten. The chain joins TRBV29-1 to TRBJ2-7; the D element could tentatively be TRBD1 or TRBD2, as 5 bases agree for each. The TCR was taken from an adult who had HIV and had not received antiretroviral therapy, or was an uninfected healthy control (not recorded which). The sample was peripheral blood. The bases are TGCAGCGCACGCGACCGGGACCGTTCGAATCGGCAGAACTTC. Its product reads: CSARDRDRSNRQNF.